The T cell receptor (beta chain) under discussion was sequenced for a study of blood T cell repertoires in COVID-19 (TCRdb year 2020). Background for the entire study: The collaborator samples originated in the United States, Italy and Spain and spanned the acute and convalescent phases of COVID-19. The material from the prospective study consisted of cDNA or gDNA derived from T cells, B-cell-depleted T cells, or PBMCs. The dataset comprised deeply sampled blood TCRbeta repertoires from subjects exposed to, actively infected with, or recovered from COVID-19. A freely available public database, intended as a resource for researchers studying the immune response to SARS-CoV-2, is where the repertoires were released. The samples were drawn from the first 160 participants of the ongoing ImmuneRACE study and from over 950 subjects provided by 6 global collaborators. Nearly every sample came with metadata listing a de-identified subject ID, COVID-19 status, age in years and sex. Where available, HLA class I and class II types were taken from metadata supplied by the sample provider and were not determined by assay-based typing.

Unmatched junction bases come to 9, with V trimmed by 7 bases and J by 1 base. CDR1 and CDR2 are drawn from the germline V gene: MGHDK, SYGVNS. The CDR3, cysteine through phenylalanine, is 15 amino acids long. CDR3 DNA only is kept here, 45 bases in frame from base 1. What the research found in general, with its limitations: How much clinical and demographic metadata was included differed by source and by participant, and the metadata was provided uncurated.

A note on this clone: The antigen this receptor binds is unknown. No much larger clonotype is one base removed from it; base qualities were not supplied.

Participants in the prospective study were aged about 18 to 95 years, lived in 20 to 25 United States geographic areas, and enrolled through a virtual design. In the prospective study, participants were assigned to cohorts based on the clinical history participants reported in a screening survey and a study questionnaire. A participant counted as exposed if, within 2 weeks of entering the study, that participant had been in contact with someone who had a PCR-confirmed or clinician-diagnosed COVID-19 case. In the prospective study, mobile phlebotomists collected whole blood, serum and a nasopharyngeal or oropharyngeal swab from each participant. Prospective study participants could optionally give additional blood draws and questionnaires over an approximately 2-month period. Before DNA extraction, prospective study blood samples were shipped either frozen or at room temperature. TCRbeta CDR3 regions were amplified from genomic DNA using the immunoSEQ Assay, a bias-controlled multiplex PCR. Concerning the study's data processing: The number of nucleated cells in each sample was estimated from the amplification of reference gene primers within the assay. To quantify the absolute abundance of each unique TCRbeta CDR3 rearrangement, sequence reads were collapsed and filtered. For each sample, productive Simpson clonality was calculated as the square root of Simpson's diversity index over productive rearrangements. TCRdb carries this immuneACCESS record with in-frame sequences only. Its versions omit some clonotypes, under half of them owing to an unresolved V gene in the studies checked, with the rest unexplained. The DNA gave D and trimming, while V, J and clone size come from that table. Counted in this sample were 290,000 or so clones; roughly 80% of them appeared once. 5% of the sample is taken by the ten largest.

The TCR was taken from a man aged 35 to 55 who had been exposed to COVID-19. The rearranged segments are TRBV25-1 and TRBJ1-1, with TRBD1 matching 7 junction bases. Material for sequencing was PBMCs or T cells enriched from blood (not recorded which). The DNA sequence follows: TGTGCCAGCACCCGGAGAGGGGACAGGAACACTGAAGCTTTCTTT. Translated, it reads CASTRRGDRNTEAFF. Full variable domain (CDR3 extended with the reference TRBV25-1 and TRBJ1-1 proteins): EADIYQTPRYLVIGTGKKITLECSQTMGHDKMYWYQQDPGMELHLIHYSYGVNSTEKGDLSSESTVSRIRTEHFPLTLESARPSHTSQYLCASTRRGDRNTEAFFGQGTRLTVV.